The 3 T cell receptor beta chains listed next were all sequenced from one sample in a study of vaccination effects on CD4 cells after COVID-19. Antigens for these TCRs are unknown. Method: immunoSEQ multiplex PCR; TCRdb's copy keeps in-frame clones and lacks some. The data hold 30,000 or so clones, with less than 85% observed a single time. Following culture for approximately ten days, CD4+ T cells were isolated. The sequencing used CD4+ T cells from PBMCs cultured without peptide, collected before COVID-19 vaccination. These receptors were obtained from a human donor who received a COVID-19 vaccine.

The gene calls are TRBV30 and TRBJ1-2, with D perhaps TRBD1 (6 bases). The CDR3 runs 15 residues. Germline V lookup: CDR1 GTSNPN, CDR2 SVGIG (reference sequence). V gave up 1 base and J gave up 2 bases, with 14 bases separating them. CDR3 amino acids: CAWSEGTYLNYGYTF. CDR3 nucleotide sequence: TGTGCCTGGAGTGAAGGGACATACCTAAACTATGGCTACACCTTC.

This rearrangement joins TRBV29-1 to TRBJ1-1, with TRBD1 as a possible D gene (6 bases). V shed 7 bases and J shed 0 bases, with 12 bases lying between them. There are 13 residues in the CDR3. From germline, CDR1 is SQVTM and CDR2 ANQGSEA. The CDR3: CSATGQLNTEAFF. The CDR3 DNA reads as TGCAGCGCTACCGGACAGTTGAACACTGAAGCTTTCTTT.

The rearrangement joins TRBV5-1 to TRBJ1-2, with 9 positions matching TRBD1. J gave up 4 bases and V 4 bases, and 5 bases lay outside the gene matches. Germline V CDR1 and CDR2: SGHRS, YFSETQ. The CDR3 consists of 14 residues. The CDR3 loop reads CASSPGTGSYGYTF. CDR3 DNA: TGCGCCAGCAGCCCGGGGACAGGGAGCTATGGCTACACCTTC. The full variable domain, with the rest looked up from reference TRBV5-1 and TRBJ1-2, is KAGVTQTPRYLIKTRGQQVTLSCSPISGHRSVSWYQQTPGQGLQFLFEYFSETQRNKGNFPGRFSGRQFSNSRSEMNVSTLELGDSALYLCASSPGTGSYGYTFGSGTRLTVV.